This TCR beta chain was observed in a study of blood T cell repertoires in COVID-19. Background on the study: COVID-19 samples, acute and convalescent, were from the United States, Italy and Spain. Sources were T cells, B-cell-depleted T cells, or PBMCs; the material itself was cDNA or gDNA.

V lost 5 bases and J lost 4; bases outside the gene matches: 11. The CDR3 extends over 17 amino acids. Per the germline V gene, CDR1 is LNHDA and CDR2 is SQIVND (reference sequence). In the source study's methods: Amplification with reference gene primers provided the estimates of nucleated cell counts. Data came from immunoSEQ multiplex PCR; TCRdb stores just in-frame clones and leaves some out. V and J calls and clone size are copied from that table; D and trimming were computed from the DNA. The table has approximately 160,000 clones, around four fifths seen once. Sequences were obtained from peripheral blood. This chain connects TRBV19 to TRBJ2-4; 10 bases agree with TRBD2. The TCR was taken from a man between 65 and 85 years old with acute or convalescent COVID-19. The CDR3 here is CASSSRAGGAFKNIQYF. In DNA form, the CDR3 reads TGTGCCAGTAGTTCCCGAGCGGGAGGGGCTTTTAAAAACATTCAGTACTTC.